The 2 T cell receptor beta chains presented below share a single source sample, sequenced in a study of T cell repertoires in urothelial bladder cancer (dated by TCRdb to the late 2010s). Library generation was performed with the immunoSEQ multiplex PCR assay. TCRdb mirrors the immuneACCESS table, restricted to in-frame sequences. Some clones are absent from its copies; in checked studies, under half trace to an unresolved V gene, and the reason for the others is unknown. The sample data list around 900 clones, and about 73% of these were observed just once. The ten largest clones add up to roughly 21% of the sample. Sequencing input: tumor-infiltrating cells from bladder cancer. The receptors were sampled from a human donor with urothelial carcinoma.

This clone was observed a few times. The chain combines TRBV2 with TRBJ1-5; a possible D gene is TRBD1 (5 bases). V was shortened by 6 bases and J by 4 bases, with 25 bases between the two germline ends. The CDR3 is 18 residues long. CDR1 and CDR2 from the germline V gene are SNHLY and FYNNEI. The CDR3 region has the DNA TGTGCCAGCAGGCTTTCTGGGCGGGGCAACGGTTTGAATCAGCCCCAGCATTTT. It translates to CASRLSGRGNGLNQPQHF.

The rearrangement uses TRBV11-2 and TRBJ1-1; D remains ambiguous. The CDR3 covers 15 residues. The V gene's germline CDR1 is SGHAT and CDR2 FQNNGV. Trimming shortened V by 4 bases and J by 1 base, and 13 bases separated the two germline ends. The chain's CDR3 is CASSWTRTGNTEAFF. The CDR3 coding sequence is TGTGCCAGCAGCTGGACGAGGACCGGGAACACTGAAGCTTTCTTT.